The 32 T cell receptor beta chains below all came from one sample that was sequenced in a study of monozygotic twins with inflammatory bowel disease. After re-calling the 5' RACE reads, TCRdb lists one entry per CDR3 protein, DNA absent. This table holds over 350,000 distinct CDR3 sequences. Input material: blood. The receptor set was obtained from a human donor with ulcerative colitis or Crohn's disease, or a healthy co-twin of an affected twin (not recorded which).

The chain has TRBV5-5 and TRBJ2-7; TCRdb's D call, TRBD1, is unchecked because there is no DNA. This CDR3 contains 16 residues. Per the germline V gene, CDR1 is SGHKS and CDR2 is YYEKEE (reference sequence). The CDR3 is CASSSSPRQGLGEQYF.

The V and J genes are TRBV7-9 and TRBJ2-2; TCRdb returns TRBD1, unconfirmable since there is no DNA. The CDR3 extends over 13 amino acids. Germline values: CDR1 SEHNR, CDR2 FQNEAQ (reference sequence). The CDR3 spells CASTGGNTGELFF.

The CDR3 region is CSARGWKGEPDTQYF. The rearrangement uses TRBV20-1 and TRBJ2-3; TCRdb picks TRBD2, but there is no DNA to check that call. The V gene's germline CDR1 is DFQATT and CDR2 SNEGSKA (reference sequence). This CDR3 contains 15 residues.

The chain couples TRBV7-9 to TRBJ2-3; TCRdb gives TRBD2 as the D gene, but with no DNA this cannot be confirmed. The CDR3 spans 16 residues. Per germline, CDR1 SEHNR and CDR2 FQNEAQ (reference sequence). Here the CDR3 reads CASSSWTIDSTDTQYF.

This chain joins TRBV18 and TRBJ2-5; TCRdb calls TRBD1, which cannot be checked without DNA. Germline-derived CDR1 and CDR2 are KGHSH and LQKENI. CDR3 length equals 15 residues. CDR3 sequence reads: CASSPRTGGQETQYF. The variable domain in full, completed from reference TRBV18 and TRBJ2-5, reads NAGVMQNPRHLVRRRGQEARLRCSPMKGHSHVYWYRQLPEEGLKFMVYLQKENIIDESGMPKERFSAEFPKEGPSILRIQQVVRGDSAAYFCASSPRTGGQETQYFGPGTRLLVL.

The rearrangement uses TRBV18 and TRBJ1-2; TCRdb's D call, TRBD1, is unchecked because there is no DNA. Per the germline V gene, CDR1 is KGHSH and CDR2 is LQKENI. The CDR3 has 16 amino acids. The chain's CDR3 is CASSLGQGAASRGYTF.

V and J are TRBV24-1 and TRBJ1-2; the TCRdb D gene call, TRBD1, has no DNA to confirm it. Looked up from germline, CDR1 is KGHDR and CDR2 is SFDVKD. CDR3 length: 15 amino acids. CDR3 amino acids: CATSDPGQGANGYTF.

V usage is TRBV7-2 and J usage is TRBJ2-1; TCRdb's D call of TRBD1 is untestable without DNA. Germline V gives CDR1 SGHTA, CDR2 FQGNSA. CDR3 length equals 15 residues. The CDR3 protein is CASSPGWGVTNEQFF.

This chain joins TRBV10-3 and TRBJ1-4; the TCRdb D gene call, TRBD1, has no DNA to confirm it. CDR1 and CDR2 from the germline V gene are ENHRY and SYGVKD. The CDR3 has 12 amino acids. The CDR3: CAISVTGLKLFF.

The chain has TRBV7-6 and TRBJ1-1; the TCRdb call, TRBD1, lacks DNA for checking. Per germline, CDR1 SGHVS and CDR2 FNYEAQ. CDR3 length: 14 amino acids. The CDR3 here is CASSLDRLYTEAFF.

CDR3 amino acids: CASSILAGGYEQFF. The rearrangement uses TRBV7-3 and TRBJ2-1; TCRdb proposes TRBD2, but this gene call is untestable without DNA. This CDR3 is built from 14 residues. Germline V gene lookup returns CDR1 SGHTA and CDR2 FQGTGA.

V is TRBV7-8 and J is TRBJ2-7. This CDR3 has 14 residues. CDR1 SGHVS and CDR2 FQNEAQ come from the germline V gene. The CDR3 here is CASSLAAAFYEQYF.

The chain recombines TRBV29-1 with TRBJ2-7; TCRdb names TRBD1, which stays unverified in the absence of DNA. Germline V gives CDR1 SQVTM, CDR2 ANQGSEA. CDR3 length: 12 residues. The CDR3 loop reads CSVQQGTYEQYF.

The chain links TRBV28 to TRBJ1-5; the TCRdb D gene call, TRBD1, has no DNA to confirm it. The CDR3 has 13 residues. Germline loops: CDR1 MDHEN, CDR2 SYDVKM. CDR3 amino acids: CASTFRGNQPQHF.

The genes are TRBV5-5 and TRBJ2-3; the D call of TRBD1 rests on TCRdb alone, since no DNA is present to check it. The germline V gene encodes CDR1 SGHKS and CDR2 YYEKEE (reference sequence). The CDR3 spans 15 residues. The CDR3 sequence: CASSLGGPGGDTQYF.

The J gene is TRBJ2-3, the V gene TRBV6-5; the TCRdb call, TRBD2, lacks DNA for checking. The germline CDR1 and CDR2 sequences are MNHEY and SVGAGI. The CDR3 runs to 15 residues. This CDR3 reads CASSYDPPSSGTQYF.

The chain recombines TRBV28 with TRBJ2-7; TCRdb lists TRBD1, though no DNA is available to test this call. CDR3 length equals 16 residues. CDR1 and CDR2 from the germline V gene are MDHEN and SYDVKM. The CDR3 here is CASSLSATGKNYVQYF.

The V call is TRBV27, the J call TRBJ1-5; TCRdb gives TRBD1 as the D gene, but with no DNA this cannot be confirmed. The CDR3 consists of 15 residues. Per germline, CDR1 MNHEY and CDR2 SMNVEV (reference sequence). CDR3 loop: CASSPMTGHNQPQHF.

This chain joins TRBV13 and TRBJ2-7. Looked up from germline, CDR1 is PRHDT and CDR2 is FYEKMQ (reference sequence). This CDR3 has 14 residues. The CDR3 protein is CASSLGWGSDEQYF.

Here the CDR3 reads CSARQQVNTEAFF. The gene calls are TRBV20-1 and TRBJ1-1; the TRBD1 assignment by TCRdb is unverifiable without DNA. The CDR3 length is 13 residues. Germline CDR1 reads DFQATT; CDR2 reads SNEGSKA (reference sequence).

The rearrangement uses TRBV29-1 and TRBJ2-5. The CDR3 totals 12 residues. The germline V gene has CDR1 SQVTM and CDR2 ANQGSEA. CDR3 loop: CSAAGDWETQYF.

The V and J genes are TRBV7-9 and TRBJ1-5. The CDR3 extends over 15 amino acids. Germline CDR1 is SEHNR and CDR2 is FQNEAQ (reference sequence). CDR3 sequence: CASSLGWTDNQPQHF.

The chain has TRBV7-2 and TRBJ1-2; TCRdb reports TRBD1, a call that lacks DNA to check it against. The CDR3 is 17 residues long. Germline CDR1 reads SGHTA; CDR2 reads FQGNSA. CDR3 sequence: CASSQQGAVQGGYGYTF.

The chain combines TRBV30 with TRBJ1-3. The CDR3 has 13 amino acids. Germline CDR1 is GTSNPN and CDR2 is SVGIG (reference sequence). This CDR3 reads CAWNRGSGNTIYF.

The CDR3 region is CASSPRDFPGEQYF. The chain is built from TRBV7-6 and TRBJ2-7; absent DNA, TCRdb's TRBD1 call cannot be checked. The CDR3 is 14 amino acids. Germline V gene data show CDR1 as SGHVS and CDR2 as FNYEAQ.

V and J are TRBV6-5 and TRBJ1-6; TCRdb names TRBD1, which stays unverified in the absence of DNA. This CDR3 spans 14 amino acids. Germline lookup yields CDR1 MNHEY and CDR2 SVGAGI. The CDR3 sequence: CASRISRGGQVLHF.

V and J are TRBV6-5 and TRBJ2-5; there is no DNA to check the TCRdb D call of TRBD1. Germline CDR1 is MNHEY and CDR2 is SVGAGI. This CDR3 has 18 amino acids. The CDR3 region is CASNPDRGLIISQETQYF.

The rearrangement joins TRBV7-9 to TRBJ1-1; TCRdb's D gene call, TRBD1, goes unchecked for lack of DNA. Germline CDR1 and CDR2: SEHNR and FQNEAQ (reference sequence). The CDR3 loop spans 15 amino acids. CDR3 loop: CASSLGLGANTEAFF.

The chain is built from TRBV4-3 and TRBJ2-7; TCRdb indicates TRBD2, and absent DNA this call remains unverified. The CDR3 runs to 17 residues. Germline V gene data show CDR1 as LGHNA and CDR2 as YSLEER. The CDR3: CASSQDPRRGSSYEQYF.

The rearrangement links TRBV4-1 to TRBJ2-3; there is no DNA to check the TCRdb D call of TRBD2. The CDR3 has 18 residues. Germline V lookup: CDR1 MGHRA, CDR2 YSYEKL. CDR3 loop: CASSQNLAGGIGTDTQYF.

The gene calls are TRBV3-1 and TRBJ2-7. The CDR3 loop spans 15 amino acids. Germline CDR1 LGHDT, CDR2 YNNKEL (reference sequence). The CDR3 is CASSAGRTATLEQYF.

This rearrangement joins TRBV12-3 or TRBV12-4 to TRBJ2-5; there is no DNA to check the TCRdb D call of TRBD1. This CDR3 contains 13 residues. The CDR3 loop reads CASRAGAQETQYF.